The 12 T cell receptor beta chains in this list originate from one sample, sequenced in a study of T cell repertoires in ileal Crohn's disease. Documented time point: neoterminal ileum biopsy at postoperative endoscopy, about 6 months after surgery. Generated by immunoSEQ multiplex PCR, the TCRdb table keeps only in-frame clones and is missing some. The data hold about 12,000 clones, with about 82% observed a single time. The sample was ileal tissue. The receptor set was obtained from an adult with Crohn's disease.

In regard to this clone: This CDR3 is also generated by other DNA sequences in the sample. V gene TRBV9 combines with J gene TRBJ2-7; D gene uncertain. Germline CDR1 and CDR2: SGDLS and YYNGEE. Deletions cut 0 bases from V and 3 bases from J, with 7 bases between. The CDR3 runs 13 residues. The CDR3: CASSVGGDYEQYF. The CDR3 coding sequence is TGTGCCAGCAGCGTAGGCGGCGACTACGAGCAGTACTTC.

This chain connects TRBV27 to TRBJ2-2; 7 bases are shared with TRBD2. This CDR3 comprises 16 residues. CDR1 and CDR2 from the germline V gene are MNHEY and SMNVEV (reference sequence). V lost 3 bases to trimming and J lost 5 bases; unmatched junction nucleotides: 9. The CDR3 DNA follows: TGTGCCAGCAGTTTCCGCCTTCTGGGGGGGACCGGGGAGCTGTTTTTT. Encoded protein: CASSFRLLGGTGELFF.

A note on this clone: An end of the junction differs from the germline gene, which may be a read error. The rearrangement joins TRBV28 to TRBJ2-1; 7 bases align to TRBD1. The CDR3 is 15 residues long. Per germline, CDR1 MDHEN and CDR2 SYDVKM. CDR3 in DNA: TGTGCCAGAAGTTCTGGGACAGCTATCTACAATGAGCAGTTCTTC. Residues: CARSSGTAIYNEQFF.

The J gene is TRBJ1-4, the V gene TRBV19; 7 nucleotides agree with TRBD1. Trimming cost V 7 bases and J 8 bases; bases outside gene matches: 7. Germline V CDR1 and CDR2: LNHDA, SQIVND (reference sequence). The CDR3 consists of 13 residues. The CDR3 protein is CASTRTGREKLFF. CDR3 DNA sequence: TGTGCCAGTACCCGGACAGGAAGAGAAAAACTGTTTTTT.

This chain links TRBV5-1 with TRBJ1-3, with D tentatively TRBD1 (5 bases). The V end was cut by 4 bases, the J end by 2 bases, with 16 bases between. From germline, CDR1 is SGHRS and CDR2 YFSETQ. The CDR3 loop spans 16 amino acids. The CDR3 protein is CASSVAGLGAGNTIYF. CDR3 sequence (DNA): TGCGCCAGCAGCGTGGCAGGGTTAGGGGCTGGAAACACCATATATTTT.

This sequence joins TRBV4-3 and TRBJ1-2, with 9 nucleotides matching TRBD1. CDR1 and CDR2 from the germline V gene are LGHNA and YSLEER. This CDR3 has 15 residues. V was pared by 0 bases and J by 8 bases, with 7 bases of the junction left unmatched. Here the CDR3 reads CASSQDLGTGKGYTF. Here the CDR3 DNA reads TGCGCCAGCAGCCAAGATCTCGGGACAGGGAAAGGCTACACCTTC.

As for this clone: The identical CDR3 is also encoded by other nucleotide sequences in the sample. J is TRBJ2-7 and V is TRBV6-1, with D unresolved. CDR1 and CDR2 (germline): MNHNS, SASEGT. The CDR3 is 14 residues long. Trimming stripped 6 bases from V and 3 bases from J, with 15 bases between. The CDR3 loop reads CASSELWSSYEQYF. Here the CDR3 DNA reads TGTGCCAGCAGCGAACTCTGGAGTAGCTACGAGCAGTACTTC.

This clone came up once. The chain carries TRBV5-6 and TRBJ2-3; the match to TRBD1 covers 7 bases. Trimming took 0 bases from V and 4 from J; bases not matched to a gene: 5. The CDR3 is 15 residues long. Per the germline V gene, CDR1 is SGHDT and CDR2 is YYEEEE. For the CDR3, the DNA is TGTGCCAGCAGCTTGGACAGGGGTTTATCAGATACGCAGTATTTT. This sequence encodes CASSLDRGLSDTQYF.

This chain links TRBV6-5 with TRBJ2-1; a weak D match, TRBD2 (5 bases). Germline-derived CDR1 and CDR2 are MNHEY and SVGAGI. Trimming shortened V by 4 bases and J by 12 bases, and 19 bases separated the two germline ends. The CDR3 spans 14 residues. The CDR3 coding sequence is TGTGCCAGCAGTTCGGATTGGCGGGTCGGGCGGCAGTTCTTC. Encoded protein: CASSSDWRVGRQFF.

This chain links TRBV29-1 with TRBJ2-5; tentative D call: TRBD2 (6 bases). The CDR3 contains 12 residues. Between the trimmed V and J ends, which lost 4 bases and 4 bases, there was a span of 10 bases. Germline V gene data show CDR1 as SQVTM and CDR2 as ANQGSEA. The CDR3: CSVVVGLETQYF. CDR3 coding DNA: TGCAGCGTTGTCGTGGGACTAGAGACCCAGTACTTC.

The chain carries TRBV2 and TRBJ1-1, with TRBD1 matching 8 bases. The ends lost 8 bases at V and 3 bases at J; junction bases unmatched: 5. Per germline, CDR1 SNHLY and CDR2 FYNNEI. The CDR3 is 13 amino acids. CDR3 sequence: CASPGGDYTEAFF. The CDR3 DNA reads TGTGCCAGCCCAGGGGGCGATTACACTGAAGCTTTCTTT.

This chain connects TRBV6-5 to TRBJ2-5; TRBD1 agrees at 7 bases. Germline CDR1 reads MNHEY; CDR2 reads SVGAGI. The V segment lost 6 bases and the J segment 4 bases; nucleotides outside the gene matches: 5. The CDR3 totals 13 residues. The CDR3 sequence: CASRKTGLETQYF. CDR3 in DNA: TGTGCCAGCAGAAAGACAGGGTTAGAGACCCAGTACTTC.